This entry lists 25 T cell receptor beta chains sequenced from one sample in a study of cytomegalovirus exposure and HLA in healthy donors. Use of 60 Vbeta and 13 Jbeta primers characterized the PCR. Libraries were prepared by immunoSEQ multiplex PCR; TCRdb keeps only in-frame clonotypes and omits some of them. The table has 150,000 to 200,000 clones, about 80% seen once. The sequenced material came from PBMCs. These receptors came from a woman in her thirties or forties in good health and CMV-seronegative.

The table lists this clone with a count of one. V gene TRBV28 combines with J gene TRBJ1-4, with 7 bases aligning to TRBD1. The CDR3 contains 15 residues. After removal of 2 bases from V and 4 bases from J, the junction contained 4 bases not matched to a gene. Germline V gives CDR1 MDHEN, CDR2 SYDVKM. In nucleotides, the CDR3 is TGTGCCAGCAGTTTACTAACAGGGGTTAATGAAAAACTGTTTTTT. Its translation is CASSLLTGVNEKLFF.

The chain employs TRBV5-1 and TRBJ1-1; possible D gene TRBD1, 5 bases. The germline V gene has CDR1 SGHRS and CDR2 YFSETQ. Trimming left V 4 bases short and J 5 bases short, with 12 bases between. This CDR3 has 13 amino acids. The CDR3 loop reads CASSGLEGTEAFF. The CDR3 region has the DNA TGCGCCAGCAGCGGTTTGGAGGGGACTGAAGCTTTCTTT.

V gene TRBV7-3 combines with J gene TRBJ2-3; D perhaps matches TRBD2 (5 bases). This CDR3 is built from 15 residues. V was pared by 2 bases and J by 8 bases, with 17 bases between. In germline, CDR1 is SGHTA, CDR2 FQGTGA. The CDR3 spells CASSLRGWARGTQYF. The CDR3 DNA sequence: TGTGCCAGCAGCTTACGAGGTTGGGCCCGGGGTACGCAGTATTTT.

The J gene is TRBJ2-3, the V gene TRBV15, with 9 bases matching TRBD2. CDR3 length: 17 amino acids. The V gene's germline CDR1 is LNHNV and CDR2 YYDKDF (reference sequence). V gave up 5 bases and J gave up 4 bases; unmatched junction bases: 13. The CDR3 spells CATSRGRVAGDPDTQYF. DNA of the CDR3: TGTGCCACCAGCCGAGGAAGGGTAGCGGGAGACCCAGATACGCAGTATTTT.

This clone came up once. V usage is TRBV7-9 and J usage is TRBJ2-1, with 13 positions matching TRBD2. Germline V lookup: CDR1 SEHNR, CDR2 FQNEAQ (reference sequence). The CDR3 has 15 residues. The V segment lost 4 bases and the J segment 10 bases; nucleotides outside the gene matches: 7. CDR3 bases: TGTGCCAGCAGCTCCAGGACTAGCGGGAGTGAAGAGCAGTTCTTC. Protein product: CASSSRTSGSEEQFF.

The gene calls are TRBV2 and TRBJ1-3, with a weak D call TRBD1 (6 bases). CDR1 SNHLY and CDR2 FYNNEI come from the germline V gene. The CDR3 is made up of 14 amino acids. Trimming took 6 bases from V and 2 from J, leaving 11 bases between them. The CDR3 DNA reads TGTGCCAGCAGGCTAGCAGGGGCTGGAAACACCATATATTTT. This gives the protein CASRLAGAGNTIYF.

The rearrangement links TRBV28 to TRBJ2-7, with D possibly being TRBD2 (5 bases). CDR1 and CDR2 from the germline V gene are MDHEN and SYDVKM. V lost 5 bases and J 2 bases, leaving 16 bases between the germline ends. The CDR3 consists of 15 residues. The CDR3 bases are TGTGCCAGCAGTAAACCGGGGTTTCCCCCCTACGAGCAGTACTTC. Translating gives CASSKPGFPPYEQYF.

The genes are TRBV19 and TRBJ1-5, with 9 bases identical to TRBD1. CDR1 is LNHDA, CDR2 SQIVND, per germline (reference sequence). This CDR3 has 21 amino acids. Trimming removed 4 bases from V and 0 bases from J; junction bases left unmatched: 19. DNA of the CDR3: TGTGCCAGTAGTAGAGGTATAGGACAGGGGTCGCATACCTATAGCAATCAGCCCCAGCATTTT. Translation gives CASSRGIGQGSHTYSNQPQHF.

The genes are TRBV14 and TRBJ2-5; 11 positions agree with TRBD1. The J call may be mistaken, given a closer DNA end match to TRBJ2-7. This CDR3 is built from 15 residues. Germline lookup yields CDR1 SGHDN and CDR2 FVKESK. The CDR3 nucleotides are TGTGCCAGCAGCCAAACCGGGACAGGGGGCTACGAGCAGTACTTC. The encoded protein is CASSQTGTGGYEQYF.

This CDR3 reads CASSFDSSGSHYEQYF. The CDR3 bases are TGTGCCAGCAGCTTCGATTCTAGCGGGAGTCACTACGAGCAGTACTTC. The V and J genes are TRBV7-2 and TRBJ2-7; 10 nucleotides align to TRBD2. The CDR3 is 16 amino acids. V lost 3 bases, J lost 3 bases, and 8 bases stayed unmatched. Germline V gene data show CDR1 as SGHTA and CDR2 as FQGNSA.

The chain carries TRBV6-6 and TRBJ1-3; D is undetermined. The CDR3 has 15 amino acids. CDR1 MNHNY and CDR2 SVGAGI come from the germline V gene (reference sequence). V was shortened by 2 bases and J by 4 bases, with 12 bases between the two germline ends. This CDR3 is CASSYLNRGGNTIYF. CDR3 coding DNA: TGTGCCAGCAGTTACCTTAACAGAGGGGGAAACACCATATATTTT.

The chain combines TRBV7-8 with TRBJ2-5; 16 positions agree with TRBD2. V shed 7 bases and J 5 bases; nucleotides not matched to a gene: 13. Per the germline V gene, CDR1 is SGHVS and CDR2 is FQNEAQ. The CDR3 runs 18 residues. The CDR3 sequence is CASIPPGTSGRAGETQYF. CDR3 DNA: TGTGCCAGCATACCACCCGGGACTAGCGGGAGGGCTGGGGAGACCCAGTACTTC.

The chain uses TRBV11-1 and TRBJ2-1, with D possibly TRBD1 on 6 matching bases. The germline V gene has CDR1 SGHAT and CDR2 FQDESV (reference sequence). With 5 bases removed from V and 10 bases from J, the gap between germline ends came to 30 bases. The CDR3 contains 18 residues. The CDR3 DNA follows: TGTGCCAGCAGCCTAGGGGGTAGCGCGGCCCAAACAGCTGTGGAGCAGTTCTTC. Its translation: CASSLGGSAAQTAVEQFF.

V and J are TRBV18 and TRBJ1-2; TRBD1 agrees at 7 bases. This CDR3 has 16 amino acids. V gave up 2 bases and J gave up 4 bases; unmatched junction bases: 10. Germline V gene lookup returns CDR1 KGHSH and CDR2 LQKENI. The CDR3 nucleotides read TGTGCCAGCTCACCAATTGTTTCGGGACAGTCCTATGGCTACACCTTC. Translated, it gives CASSPIVSGQSYGYTF.

The CDR3 spells CASSSTGAHQPQHF. CDR3 bases: TGTGCCAGCAGCTCGACAGGGGCCCATCAGCCCCAGCATTTT. The rearrangement links TRBV7-8 to TRBJ1-5, with TRBD1 identical over 8 bases. Germline trimming cut 4 bases from V and 5 bases from J; bases unmatched to any gene: 4. This CDR3 has 14 amino acids. The V gene's germline CDR1 is SGHVS and CDR2 FQNEAQ. Looking up the rest from reference TRBV7-8 and TRBJ1-5 gives the full variable domain: GAGVSQSPRYKVAKRGQDVALRCDPISGHVSLFWYQQALGQGPEFLTYFQNEAQLDKSGLPSDRFFAERPEGSVSTLKIQRTQQEDSAVYLCASSSTGAHQPQHFGDGTRLSIL.

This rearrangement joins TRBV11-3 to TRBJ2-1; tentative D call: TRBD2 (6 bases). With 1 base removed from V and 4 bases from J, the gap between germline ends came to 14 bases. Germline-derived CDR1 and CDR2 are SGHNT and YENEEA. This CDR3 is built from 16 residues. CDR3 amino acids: CASSLVSGAGYNEQFF. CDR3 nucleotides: TGTGCCAGCAGCTTAGTCTCGGGAGCTGGTTACAATGAGCAGTTCTTC.

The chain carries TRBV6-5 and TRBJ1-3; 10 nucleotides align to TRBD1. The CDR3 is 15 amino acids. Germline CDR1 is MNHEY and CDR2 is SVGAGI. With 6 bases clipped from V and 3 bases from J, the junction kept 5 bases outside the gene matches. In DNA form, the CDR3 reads TGTGCCAGCAGACGACAGGGGGCAAGTGGAAACACCATATATTTT. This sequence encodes CASRRQGASGNTIYF.

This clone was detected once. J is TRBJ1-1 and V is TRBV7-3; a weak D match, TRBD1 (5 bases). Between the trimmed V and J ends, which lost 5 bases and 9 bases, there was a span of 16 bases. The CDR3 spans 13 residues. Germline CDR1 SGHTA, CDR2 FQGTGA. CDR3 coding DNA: TGTGCCAGCAGCCCACGCCGGGACTCACAAGCTTTCTTT. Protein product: CASSPRRDSQAFF.

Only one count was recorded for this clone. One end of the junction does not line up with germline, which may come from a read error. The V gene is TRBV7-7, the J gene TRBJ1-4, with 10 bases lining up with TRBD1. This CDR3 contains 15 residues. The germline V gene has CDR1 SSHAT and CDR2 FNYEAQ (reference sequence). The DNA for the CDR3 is TGTGCTAGCAGCTTAGGGACAGGGGTTAATGAAAAACTGTTTTTT. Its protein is CASSLGTGVNEKLFF.

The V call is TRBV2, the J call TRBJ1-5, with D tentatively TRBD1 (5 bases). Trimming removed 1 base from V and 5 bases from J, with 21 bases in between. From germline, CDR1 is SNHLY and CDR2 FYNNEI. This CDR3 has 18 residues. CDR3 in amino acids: CASSEGGEAGRNHQPQHF. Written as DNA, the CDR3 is TGTGCCAGCAGTGAAGGGGGCGAGGCAGGGAGGAACCATCAGCCCCAGCATTTT.

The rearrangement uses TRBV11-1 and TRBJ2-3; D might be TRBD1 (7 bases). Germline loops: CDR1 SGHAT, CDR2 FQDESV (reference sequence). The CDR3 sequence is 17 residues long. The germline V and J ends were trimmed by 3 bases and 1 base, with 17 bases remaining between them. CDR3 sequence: CASSLTWTGGGTDTQYF. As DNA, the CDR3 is TGTGCCAGCAGCTTGACTTGGACAGGAGGGGGCACAGATACGCAGTATTTT.

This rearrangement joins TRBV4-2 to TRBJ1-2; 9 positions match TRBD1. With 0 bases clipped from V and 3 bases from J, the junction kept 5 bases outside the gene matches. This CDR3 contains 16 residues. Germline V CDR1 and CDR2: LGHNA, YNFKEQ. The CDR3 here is CASSQEPTGGDYGYTF. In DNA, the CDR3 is TGTGCCAGCAGCCAAGAGCCGACAGGGGGGGACTATGGCTACACCTTC.

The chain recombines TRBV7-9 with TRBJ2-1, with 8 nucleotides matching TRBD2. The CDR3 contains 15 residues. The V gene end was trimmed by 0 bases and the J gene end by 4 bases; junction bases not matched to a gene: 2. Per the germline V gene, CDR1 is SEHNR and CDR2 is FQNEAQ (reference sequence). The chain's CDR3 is CASSLASGNYNEQFF. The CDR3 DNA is TGTGCCAGCAGCTTAGCTAGCGGGAATTACAATGAGCAGTTCTTC.

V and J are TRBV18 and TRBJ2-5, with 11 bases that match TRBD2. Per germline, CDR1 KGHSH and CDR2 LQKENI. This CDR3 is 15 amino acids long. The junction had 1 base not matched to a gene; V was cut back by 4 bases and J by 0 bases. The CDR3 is CASSQTSGNQETQYF. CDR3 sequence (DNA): TGTGCCAGCTCACAGACTAGCGGGAACCAAGAGACCCAGTACTTC.

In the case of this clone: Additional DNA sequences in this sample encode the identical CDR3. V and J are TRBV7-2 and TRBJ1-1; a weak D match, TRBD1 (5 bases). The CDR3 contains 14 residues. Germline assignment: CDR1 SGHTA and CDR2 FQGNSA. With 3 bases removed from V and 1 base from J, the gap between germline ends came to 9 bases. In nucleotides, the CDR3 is TGTGCCAGCAGCTTCGGGGGAGGGAACACTGAAGCTTTCTTT. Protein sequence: CASSFGGGNTEAFF.